This T cell receptor (beta chain) was recorded in a study of OX40 agonist ivuxolimab in advanced cancers. Background on the study: Averaging approximately 60 years in age, with a range of about 23 to 79, the cohort was about 86% male. Treatment received earlier with anti-PD-1, anti-PD-L1 or anti-CTLA-4 agents was allowed, and over 35% had some. Whole-study results and caveats: Normalized T-cell clonal expansion was also low in a subset of nonresponders. Among the lowest peripheral clonal expansion occurred in 0.1-3.0 mg/kg partial responders.

The germline V gene has CDR1 SGDLS and CDR2 YYNGEE. V lost 3 bases and J lost 0; bases outside the gene matches: 8. The CDR3 has 17 residues. The data were produced by immunoSEQ multiplex PCR, yet TCRdb's version contains in-frame clones alone and is incomplete. The sample contains about 36,000 clones, around 77% of which appear only once. Of note for this clone: Its antigen is unidentified.

The receptor was derived from an adult with an advanced solid tumor such as melanoma, head and neck, liver or kidney cancer. The genes are TRBV9 and TRBJ2-7; TRBD2 matches 11 bases. The sample in question was CD4+ or CD8+ T cells sorted from blood, obtained in a trial of the OX40 agonist ivuxolimab. The CDR3 loop reads CASSAGTSGHSSYEQYF. In nucleotides, the CDR3 is TGTGCCAGCAGCGCCGGGACTAGCGGACATTCCTCCTACGAGCAGTACTTC.